This TCR beta chain was profiled in a study of OX40 agonist ivuxolimab in advanced cancers. Study-wide context: Dose-escalation subjects each had hepatocellular carcinoma, melanoma, renal cell or head and neck cancer.

Concerning this clone: Antigen unknown.

CDR3 length: 17 amino acids. The germline CDR1 and CDR2 sequences are SGHTA and FQGNSA. V shed 5 bases and J 1 base; nucleotides not matched to a gene: 10. Libraries were prepared by immunoSEQ multiplex PCR; TCRdb keeps only in-frame clonotypes and omits some of them. In the table there are around 70,000 clones, around 85% of which are singletons. Points from the study as a whole: Several nonresponders also turned out to have low normalized T-cell clonal expansion. Partial responders dosed at 0.1-3.0 mg/kg displayed clonal expansion ranking among the lowest.

Specimen: CD4+ or CD8+ T cells sorted from blood, collected in a trial of the OX40 agonist ivuxolimab. The origin of this receptor is an adult with an advanced solid tumor such as melanoma, head and neck, liver or kidney cancer. This chain joins TRBV7-2 and TRBJ2-1, with TRBD2 identical over 8 bases. Written as DNA, the CDR3 is TGTGCCAGCAGCCCTGCTTTAGCGGGGAAATCCTACAATGAGCAGTTCTTC. Its translation is CASSPALAGKSYNEQFF.